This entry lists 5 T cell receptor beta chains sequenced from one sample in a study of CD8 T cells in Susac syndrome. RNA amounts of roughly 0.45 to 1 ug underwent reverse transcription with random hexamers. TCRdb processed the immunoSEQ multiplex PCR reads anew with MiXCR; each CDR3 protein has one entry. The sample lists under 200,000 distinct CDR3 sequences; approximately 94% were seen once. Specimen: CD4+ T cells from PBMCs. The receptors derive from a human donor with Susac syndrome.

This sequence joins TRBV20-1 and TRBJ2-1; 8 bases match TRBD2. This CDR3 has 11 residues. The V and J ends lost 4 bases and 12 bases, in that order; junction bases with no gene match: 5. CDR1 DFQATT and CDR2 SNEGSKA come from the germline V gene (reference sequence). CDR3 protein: CSATLAGGQFF. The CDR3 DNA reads TGCAGTGCTACTCTTGCGGGGGGGCAGTTCTTC.

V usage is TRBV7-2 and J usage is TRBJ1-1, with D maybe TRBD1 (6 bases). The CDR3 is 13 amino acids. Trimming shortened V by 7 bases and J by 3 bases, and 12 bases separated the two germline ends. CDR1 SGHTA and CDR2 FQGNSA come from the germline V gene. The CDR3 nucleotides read TGTGCCAGCAACTTGCCAGGGGACACTGAAGCTTTCTTT. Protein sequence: CASNLPGDTEAFF.

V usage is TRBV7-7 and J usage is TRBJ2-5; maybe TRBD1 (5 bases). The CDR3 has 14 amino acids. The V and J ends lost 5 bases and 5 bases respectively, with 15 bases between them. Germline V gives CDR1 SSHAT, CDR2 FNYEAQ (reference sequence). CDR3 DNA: TGTGCCAGCAGCCTGGCAGGGCCGAAGGAGACCCAGTACTTC. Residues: CASSLAGPKETQYF.

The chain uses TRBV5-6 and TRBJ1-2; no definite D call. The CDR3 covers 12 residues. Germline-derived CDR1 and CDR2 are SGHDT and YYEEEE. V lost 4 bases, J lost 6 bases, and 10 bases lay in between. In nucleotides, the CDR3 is TGTGCCAGCAGCAACTATAGGGATGGCTACACCTTC. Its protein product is CASSNYRDGYTF.

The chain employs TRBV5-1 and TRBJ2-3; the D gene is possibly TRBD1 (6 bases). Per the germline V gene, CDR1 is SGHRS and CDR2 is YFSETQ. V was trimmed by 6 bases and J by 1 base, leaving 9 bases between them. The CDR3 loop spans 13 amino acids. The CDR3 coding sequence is TGCGCCAGCAAAGAGGGGGGCACAGATACGCAGTATTTT. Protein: CASKEGGTDTQYF.